This TCR beta chain is drawn from a study of Ad26.COV2.S vaccination and SARS-CoV-2 variants. On the study more broadly: Once, or twice with 56 days between doses, Ad26.COV2.S was given intramuscularly.

Treatment given: over 15 received Ad26.COV2.S at low or high dose, single or two shots; roughly five received placebo; per-sample allocation not given. Specimen acquisition occurred on day 63 following the initial vaccine or placebo injection. Ad26.COV2.S expressed prefusion-stabilized spike from the original Wuhan strain. Trimming removed 3 bases at V and 2 bases at J, with 12 bases between. The CDR3 loop spans 14 amino acids. Germline V gene data show CDR1 as SGHNT and CDR2 as YYREEE (reference sequence). General study results and limits: Individuals receiving vaccine had higher spike-specific TCR breadth than placebo recipients did.

Data came from immunoSEQ multiplex PCR; TCRdb stores just in-frame clones and leaves some out. Counted here are about 330,000 clones, under 90% occurring once; the ten biggest clones make up approximately 5.8%. Concerning this clone: Its specificity is unknown.

The sequence was collected from a person between 18 and 60 years old who received the Ad26.COV2.S COVID-19 vaccine or a placebo. The specimen comprised peripheral blood, sampled in a trial of Ad26.COV2.S vaccine versus placebo. The chain employs TRBV5-4 and TRBJ2-7; D uncertain. The CDR3 sequence is CASSSPGRTYEQYF. The DNA for the CDR3 is TGTGCCAGCAGCTCACCGGGCCGGACCTACGAGCAGTACTTC. The full variable domain, its missing parts supplied by reference TRBV5-4 and TRBJ2-7, is ETGVTQSPTHLIKTRGQQVTLRCSSQSGHNTVSWYQQALGQGPQFIFQYYREEENGRGNFPPRFSGLQFPNYSSELNVNALELDDSALYLCASSSPGRTYEQYFGPGTRLTVT.